What follows is one TCR beta chain and its context. This sample was included in a study of technical replicates of blood from a few donors. Libraries were prepared by immunoSEQ multiplex PCR; TCRdb keeps only in-frame clonotypes and omits some of them. The table lists around 63,000 clones, approximately 92% of them singletons. The sequenced material came from PBMCs. This sequence was found in a human donor in good health. Some clones in this sample may be carry-over from other donors' samples.

Here the CDR3 reads CASSGLAGSYEQYF. CDR3 coding DNA: TGCGCCAGCAGCGGGTTAGCGGGGTCCTACGAGCAGTACTTC. The rearrangement joins TRBV4-1 to TRBJ2-7; the match to TRBD2 covers 8 bases. The CDR3 is 14 amino acids. Unmatched junction bases numbered 4, after V lost 5 bases and J lost 1 base. Germline V gene lookup returns CDR1 MGHRA and CDR2 YSYEKL.